This T cell receptor (beta chain) was identified in a study of blood T cell repertoires in COVID-19. At the level of the study: Some COVID-19 samples were acute and others convalescent; all came from the United States, Italy and Spain.

The data were produced by immunoSEQ multiplex PCR, yet TCRdb's version contains in-frame clones alone and is incomplete. The table shows approximately 340,000 clones, with approximately 88% occurring only once. The length of the CDR3 is 12 residues. Germline V CDR1 and CDR2: LNHDA, SQIVND (reference sequence). Trimming took 10 bases from V and 4 from J; bases not matched to a gene: 6. Sequences were obtained from peripheral blood. V and J are TRBV19 and TRBJ1-2; TRBD1 matches at 7 bases. This TCR came from a man in his thirties or forties with COVID-19, enrolled during active disease. The CDR3 DNA reads as TGTGCCACCGAAGACAGGGCCTATGGCTACACCTTC. Its translation is CATEDRAYGYTF.